These 23 T cell receptor beta chains were sequenced from one sample in a study of blood T cells in healthy people across ages. A second PCR, run for about 7 to 11 cycles, used a sample-barcoded 5' primer plus a J-beta primer mix. Via MiXCR, TCRdb re-called the 5' RACE reads, giving one row per CDR3 protein. The sample consists of roughly 800,000 distinct CDR3 sequences, 20% to 30% of them appearing once. Separately, the same data were catalogued under a study of T cells of mothers and their children.

What was sequenced was blood. The origin of the receptors is a boy aged 5 to 17 in good health.

The V gene is TRBV3-1, the J gene TRBJ2-1, with 7 bases that match TRBD2. CDR3 length: 15 residues. The V and J ends lost 4 bases and 0 bases, in that order; junction bases with no gene match: 3. CDR1 and CDR2 from the germline V gene are LGHDT and YNNKEL (reference sequence). CDR3 bases: TGTGCCAGCAGCCGAACTAGCGACTCCTACAATGAGCAGTTCTTC. It translates to CASSRTSDSYNEQFF.

The chain employs TRBV29-1 and TRBJ1-2; D is undetermined. The CDR3 runs to 13 residues. Deletions cut 7 bases from V and 4 bases from J, with 16 bases between. Germline assignment: CDR1 SQVTM and CDR2 ANQGSEA. The CDR3 nucleotides read TGCAGCGCCCTCGGCGGGATGGGCTATGGCTACACCTTC. This translates into CSALGGMGYGYTF.

A few counts support this clonotype. The CDR3 nucleotides read TGTGCCAGTAGTTATAAAGGGAACACTGAAGCTTTCTTT. The encoded protein is CASSYKGNTEAFF. The chain carries TRBV19 and TRBJ1-1; unclear D gene. The CDR3 extends over 13 amino acids. V lost 5 bases, J lost 1 base, and 8 bases lay in between. The germline gives CDR1 LNHDA, CDR2 SQIVND (reference sequence).

The chain uses TRBV28 and TRBJ1-3, with D unclear. V shed 5 bases and J shed 0 bases, with 11 bases lying between them. The CDR3 is 15 residues long. CDR1 is MDHEN and CDR2 is SYDVKM in the germline V gene. CDR3 in DNA: TGTGCCAGCAGTAAACCAGTCTTCTCTGGAAACACCATATATTTT. Translation gives CASSKPVFSGNTIYF.

The CDR3: CASSYSLGGANYGYTF. The CDR3 DNA is TGTGCCAGCAGTTACTCGTTGGGGGGAGCTAACTATGGCTACACCTTC. The chain links TRBV6-5 to TRBJ1-2, with D possibly matching TRBD1 (5 bases). V was clipped by 0 bases and J by 0 bases, with 11 bases between them. CDR1 is MNHEY and CDR2 is SVGAGI in the germline V gene. This CDR3 has 16 amino acids.

The chain uses TRBV28 and TRBJ1-3; D gene unclear. Trimming took 7 bases from V and 6 from J, leaving 22 bases between them. The length of the CDR3 is 16 residues. The germline V gene has CDR1 MDHEN and CDR2 SYDVKM. The CDR3, as DNA: TGTGCCAGCAAGGAAGGGAGGAAGCTCCCTTTAAACACCATATATTTT. Protein product: CASKEGRKLPLNTIYF.

The rearrangement links TRBV2 to TRBJ2-2; D could derive from TRBD1 or TRBD2 (5 bases each). The germline CDR1 and CDR2 sequences are SNHLY and FYNNEI. Trimming shortened V by 10 bases and J by 2 bases, and 14 bases separated the two germline ends. CDR3 size: 14 residues. The CDR3, as DNA: TGTGCCAAGCAGGGAGCAGCAAACACCGGGGAGCTGTTTTTT. Translating gives CAKQGAANTGELFF.

The rearrangement uses TRBV27 and TRBJ2-1; D is possibly TRBD1 (5 bases). The CDR3 is 13 amino acids. CDR1 MNHEY and CDR2 SMNVEV come from the germline V gene (reference sequence). Trimming pared 3 bases from V and 4 bases from J, leaving 7 bases between. The chain's CDR3 is CASSLTEYNEQFF. The CDR3 DNA reads as TGTGCCAGCAGTTTGACAGAGTACAATGAGCAGTTCTTC.

The rearrangement joins TRBV20-1 to TRBJ1-2; TRBD1 is a possible D gene (6 bases). CDR3 length equals 16 residues. The V gene's germline CDR1 is DFQATT and CDR2 SNEGSKA (reference sequence). Trimming shortened V by 1 base and J by 1 base, and 16 bases separated the two germline ends. For the CDR3, the DNA is TGCAGTGCTAGAGGCTTGGCGGGACACCTTAACTATGGCTACACCTTC. Protein product: CSARGLAGHLNYGYTF.

This clonotype was seen a few times. This chain connects TRBV15 to TRBJ1-4, with 7 bases aligning to TRBD1. The trim removed 8 bases at V and 4 bases at J, leaving 7 bases unmatched. The CDR3 length is 14 residues. Looked up from germline, CDR1 is LNHNV and CDR2 is YYDKDF (reference sequence). CDR3 sequence (DNA): TGTGCCACCGCAGCCCCAGGGGGTAATGAAAAACTGTTTTTT. Protein sequence: CATAAPGGNEKLFF.

Concerning this clonotype itself: An end of the junction does not agree with germline; a read error may underlie this. V is TRBV20-1 and J is TRBJ1-6, with TRBD1 matching 8 bases. The germline CDR1 and CDR2 sequences are DFQATT and SNEGSKA (reference sequence). This CDR3 is 13 amino acids long. CDR3 in amino acids: CSAPRGQGSPPHF. The DNA of the CDR3 is TGCAGTGCTCCCAGGGGGCAGGGTTCACCCCCCCACTTT.

The rearrangement uses TRBV6-5 and TRBJ2-5, with D unclear. TRBJ2-1 explains the end of the DNA better; the J call may be wrong. The CDR3 loop spans 12 amino acids. Germline V CDR1 and CDR2: MNHEY, SVGAGI. CDR3 amino acids: CASSRSAHEQFF. CDR3 sequence (DNA): TGTGCCAGCAGTAGGAGCGCCCATGAGCAGTTCTTC.

V usage is TRBV5-1 and J usage is TRBJ2-1, with D perhaps TRBD2 (7 bases). The J call may be faulty, since TRBJ2-7 better matches the DNA end. CDR1 is SGHRS, CDR2 YFSETQ, per germline. The CDR3 totals 15 residues. The CDR3: CASSSFGGRAYEQYF. For the CDR3, the DNA is TGCGCCAGCAGCTCTTTCGGGGGGCGCGCCTACGAGCAGTACTTC.

The chain carries TRBV28 and TRBJ2-1, with D unresolved. V lost 7 bases and J 2 bases, leaving 6 bases between the germline ends. Germline V CDR1 and CDR2: MDHEN, SYDVKM. This CDR3 has 12 residues. This CDR3 is CASKAAYNEQFF. The CDR3 DNA reads as TGTGCCAGCAAGGCAGCCTACAATGAGCAGTTCTTC. Together with reference TRBV28 and TRBJ2-1, the CDR3 gives the full variable domain: DVKVTQSSRYLVKRTGEKVFLECVQDMDHENMFWYRQDPGLGLRLIYFSYDVKMKEKGDIPEGYSVSREKKERFSLILESASTNQTSMYLCASKAAYNEQFFGPGTRLTVL.

The chain joins TRBV6-2 or TRBV6-3 to TRBJ2-1; 10 positions agree with TRBD1. J lost 3 bases, V lost 5 bases, and 4 bases had no gene match. This CDR3 spans 15 amino acids. CDR1 is MNHEY, CDR2 SVGEGT, per germline. CDR3 sequence (DNA): TGTGCCAGCAGTACCGGGACAGGGGACTACAATGAGCAGTTCTTC. It translates to CASSTGTGDYNEQFF.

The CDR3 nucleotides read TGCGCCAGCAGGAGGGGGGACAGGAACACTGAAGCTTTCTTT. Its protein product is CASRRGDRNTEAFF. The chain has TRBV5-1 and TRBJ1-1; 7 bases map to TRBD1. The CDR3 extends over 14 amino acids. The V gene end was trimmed by 5 bases and the J gene end by 1 base; junction bases not matched to a gene: 5. Germline V gene sequence: CDR1 SGHRS, CDR2 YFSETQ.

The rearrangement uses TRBV10-3 and TRBJ2-3, with 7 positions matching TRBD1. Looked up from germline, CDR1 is ENHRY and CDR2 is SYGVKD. The J segment lost 6 bases and the V segment lost 2 bases, leaving 2 bases of the junction unmatched. The CDR3 runs to 13 residues. Written as DNA, the CDR3 is TGTGCCATCAGTGAGGGCAGGGGGGATACGCAGTATTTT. This gives the protein CAISEGRGDTQYF.

This clonotype was counted only a few times. The chain has TRBV6-5 and TRBJ1-2; 7 bases fit TRBD1. Trimming took 5 bases from V and 5 from J; bases not matched to a gene: 8. The CDR3 length is 14 residues. Looked up from germline, CDR1 is MNHEY and CDR2 is SVGAGI. The CDR3 bases are TGTGCCAGCAGTGGACAGGAAGGCGATTATGGCTACACCTTC. Protein sequence: CASSGQEGDYGYTF.

This chain joins TRBV5-1 and TRBJ1-2, with 7 bases identical to TRBD1. J was trimmed by 8 bases and V by 2 bases; bases with no gene match: 6. The CDR3 has 13 residues. Germline CDR1 is SGHRS and CDR2 is YFSETQ. CDR3 sequence reads: CASSLTGAGGYTF. The CDR3, as DNA: TGCGCCAGCAGCTTAACAGGGGCCGGCGGCTACACCTTC.

Only one count was recorded for this clonotype. V usage is TRBV27 and J usage is TRBJ1-5; possible D gene TRBD1, 5 bases. The CDR3 has 14 amino acids. Trimming stripped 6 bases from V and 4 bases from J, with 13 bases between. Germline V CDR1 and CDR2: MNHEY, SMNVEV (reference sequence). The CDR3, as DNA: TGTGCCAGCAGAGTGCGAGGGGAGAATCAGCCCCAGCATTTT. It encodes CASRVRGENQPQHF.

This clonotype occurred a few times. The chain uses TRBV7-9 and TRBJ2-2, with TRBD2 matching over 7 bases. J was trimmed by 7 bases and V by 4 bases; bases with no gene match: 12. The germline V gene encodes CDR1 SEHNR and CDR2 FQNEAQ (reference sequence). The CDR3 is 16 residues long. CDR3 in amino acids: CASSSTRTRGVGELFF. As DNA, the CDR3 is TGTGCCAGCAGCTCAACCCGGACTAGGGGCGTCGGGGAGCTGTTTTTT.

In this sample, this clonotype turned up a few times. The V call is TRBV18, the J call TRBJ2-3; possibly TRBD2 for D (5 bases). Germline values: CDR1 KGHSH, CDR2 LQKENI. CDR3 length equals 13 residues. The V gene lost 4 bases and the J gene lost 5 bases, with 10 bases spanning the gap. This CDR3 is CASSQRTVDTQYF. In DNA, the CDR3 is TGTGCCAGCTCACAGCGGACGGTAGATACGCAGTATTTT.

V and J are TRBV20-1 and TRBJ2-5; 9 bases align to TRBD1. The J call may not be correct, given that the DNA end is closer to TRBJ2-1. Germline lookup yields CDR1 DFQATT and CDR2 SNEGSKA (reference sequence). This CDR3 has 16 amino acids. The CDR3 bases are TGCAGTGCTAGAGGGGGACAGGGCGTAGCCTACAATGAGCAGTTCTTC. It encodes CSARGGQGVAYNEQFF.